The 21 T cell receptor beta chains given below trace back to one sample, sequenced in a study of blood T cell repertoires in COVID-19. This table comes from immunoSEQ multiplex PCR, and its TCRdb copy is limited to in-frame clones, with some not included. This table holds about 130,000 clones, about nine tenths found once. The material sequenced was peripheral blood. The source is a man aged 45-60 years with active COVID-19.

V is TRBV19 and J is TRBJ1-6; maybe TRBD1 (5 bases). The CDR3 contains 15 residues. Germline CDR1 reads LNHDA; CDR2 reads SQIVND (reference sequence). V lost 5 bases to trimming and J lost 8 bases, with 16 bases between them. CDR3 loop: CASSSGPVGDSPLHF. The CDR3 nucleotides are TGTGCCAGTAGTTCTGGCCCCGTAGGGGATTCACCCCTCCACTTT.

This clone was seen only once. J is TRBJ1-4 and V is TRBV12-2. TRBV12-2 represents a pseudogene. This CDR3 has 17 residues. The CDR3: CASRFGIGRVTNEKLFF. CDR3 nucleotide sequence: TGTGCAAGTCGCTTCGGCATAGGGAGGGTGACTAATGAAAAACTGTTTTTT.

The chain joins TRBV6-5 to TRBJ1-2, with TRBD1 identical over 10 bases. The CDR3 is made up of 15 amino acids. Losses at the gene ends were 6 bases for V and 4 bases for J; bases not matched to a gene: 8. Germline V CDR1 and CDR2: MNHEY, SVGAGI. CDR3 bases: TGTGCCAGCAGCAGCTCCGGGACAGGGGTCTATGGCTACACCTTC. Protein product: CASSSSGTGVYGYTF.

The V and J genes are TRBV28 and TRBJ1-5; 9 bases align to TRBD1. The V segment lost 4 bases and the J segment 2 bases; nucleotides outside the gene matches: 18. Looked up from germline, CDR1 is MDHEN and CDR2 is SYDVKM. CDR3 length: 20 amino acids. CDR3 coding DNA: TGTGCCAGCAGTTCGGATAGGGACAGGGAGAGGGTTGGGCGCAATCAGCCCCAGCATTTT. Protein: CASSSDRDRERVGRNQPQHF.

This sequence joins TRBV6-5 and TRBJ1-5, with TRBD1 identical over 9 bases. Germline assignment: CDR1 MNHEY and CDR2 SVGAGI. This CDR3 spans 14 amino acids. Trimming removed 5 bases from V and 6 bases from J; junction bases left unmatched: 5. The CDR3 spells CASSPGQGGQPQHF. The CDR3, as DNA: TGTGCCAGCAGTCCGGGACAGGGAGGTCAGCCCCAGCATTTT.

The V call is TRBV4-2, the J call TRBJ2-5, with 10 bases aligning to TRBD2. This CDR3 contains 17 residues. Germline CDR1 LGHNA, CDR2 YNFKEQ. V dropped 1 base and J dropped 6; count of bases not matched to a gene: 11. DNA for the CDR3: TGTGCCAGCAGCCAAGTTGGGTCTAGCGGGAGATGGCAGACCCAGTACTTC. As protein: CASSQVGSSGRWQTQYF.

The rearrangement links TRBV29-1 to TRBJ1-2; 7 positions match TRBD1. This CDR3 is built from 13 residues. Germline V gene lookup returns CDR1 SQVTM and CDR2 ANQGSEA. J gave up 3 bases and V 7 bases, and 8 bases lay outside the gene matches. CDR3 in DNA: TGCAGCGCTACAGGGGATTGGGACTATGGCTACACCTTC. As protein: CSATGDWDYGYTF.

The V call is TRBV15, the J call TRBJ2-4; 8 positions agree with TRBD1. After removal of 1 base from V and 9 bases from J, the junction contained 8 bases not matched to a gene. CDR3 length: 15 amino acids. In germline, CDR1 is LNHNV, CDR2 YYDKDF (reference sequence). The DNA for the CDR3 is TGTGCCACCAGCAGAGGTTATGGACAGGGCAGCATTCAGTACTTC. This codes for CATSRGYGQGSIQYF.

V gene TRBV19 combines with J gene TRBJ1-2, with no clear D. The V and J ends lost 5 bases and 7 bases respectively, with 17 bases between them. The germline V gene has CDR1 LNHDA and CDR2 SQIVND (reference sequence). The CDR3 has 14 residues. This CDR3 is CASSYPLDNGGYTF. For the CDR3, the DNA is TGTGCCAGTAGTTACCCCCTTGACAACGGTGGCTACACCTTC.

The chain links TRBV7-2 to TRBJ1-4; D gene unclear. The CDR3 consists of 14 residues. Germline CDR1 is SGHTA and CDR2 is FQGNSA. Trimming took 5 bases from V and 7 from J, leaving 14 bases between them. This chain's CDR3 is CASSQARVGEKLFF. CDR3 sequence (DNA): TGTGCCAGCAGCCAAGCGCGTGTAGGTGAAAAACTGTTTTTT.

The chain recombines TRBV2 with TRBJ2-1; 8 nucleotides agree with TRBD1. With 4 bases clipped from V and 6 bases from J, the junction kept 8 bases outside the gene matches. CDR1 is SNHLY, CDR2 FYNNEI, per germline. The CDR3 spans 15 residues. CDR3: CASSVGQGAFNEQFF. CDR3 in DNA: TGTGCCAGCAGTGTCGGGCAGGGGGCTTTCAATGAGCAGTTCTTC.

The CDR3 DNA follows: TGTGCCAGCAGCTCACCCTCCGGGACAAAAAATGAAAAACTGTTTTTT. It yields the protein CASSSPSGTKNEKLFF. The rearrangement uses TRBV11-2 and TRBJ1-4; D is possibly TRBD1 (6 bases). V dropped 4 bases and J dropped 5 bases, with 17 bases sitting between them. The V gene's germline CDR1 is SGHAT and CDR2 FQNNGV. This CDR3 has 16 residues.

DNA of the CDR3: TGTGCCAGCTCACCCGCTACGGATGAAAAACTGTTTTTT. Translated, it gives CASSPATDEKLFF. The V call is TRBV18, the J call TRBJ1-4, with D unclear. This CDR3 is built from 13 residues. The V end was cut by 3 bases, the J end by 6 bases, with 8 bases between. Germline lookup yields CDR1 KGHSH and CDR2 LQKENI.

This clone was counted between two and nine times. This sequence joins TRBV5-8 and TRBJ2-5, with D maybe TRBD2 (7 bases). The V end was cut by 2 bases, the J end by 3 bases, with 14 bases between. The CDR3 consists of 15 residues. The germline gives CDR1 SGHTS, CDR2 YDEGEE. The CDR3 spells CASSFAQGGKETQYF. The CDR3 nucleotides read TGTGCCAGCAGCTTTGCACAGGGAGGGAAAGAGACCCAGTACTTC.

V usage is TRBV6-1 and J usage is TRBJ1-5, with unresolved D. The length of the CDR3 is 13 residues. The V gene lost 2 bases and the J gene lost 5 bases, with 7 bases spanning the gap. Per germline, CDR1 MNHNS and CDR2 SASEGT. CDR3 residues: CASSEQIYQPQHF. In DNA form, the CDR3 reads TGTGCCAGCAGTGAACAGATATATCAGCCCCAGCATTTT.

The gene calls are TRBV13 and TRBJ2-1, with 12 bases fitting TRBD2. Germline trimming cut 5 bases from V and 4 bases from J; bases unmatched to any gene: 6. The V gene's germline CDR1 is PRHDT and CDR2 FYEKMQ (reference sequence). CDR3 length: 16 residues. The CDR3, as DNA: TGTGCCAGCAGCACAGGAGGACTAGCGGGGTACAATGAGCAGTTCTTC. It specifies CASSTGGLAGYNEQFF.

V is TRBV7-3 and J is TRBJ2-5; no reliable D call. The CDR3 contains 15 residues. Germline CDR1 reads SGHTA; CDR2 reads FQGTGA. Trimming left V 2 bases short and J 4 bases short, with 14 bases between. Written as DNA, the CDR3 is TGTGCCAGCAGCTTAGTCGACTTCACTCCAGAGACCCAGTACTTC. Translated: CASSLVDFTPETQYF.

The rearrangement joins TRBV4-1 to TRBJ1-1; perhaps TRBD1 as D (5 bases). Deletions cut 11 bases from V and 3 bases from J, with 13 bases between. Germline-derived CDR1 and CDR2 are MGHRA and YSYEKL. The CDR3 spans 12 residues. This CDR3 is CAGGGSDTEAFF. The DNA of the CDR3 is TGCGCCGGCGGGGGTTCGGACACTGAAGCTTTCTTT.

This rearrangement joins TRBV19 to TRBJ2-2, with D tentatively TRBD1 (5 bases). Germline lookup yields CDR1 LNHDA and CDR2 SQIVND (reference sequence). The V gene lost 4 bases and the J gene lost 1 base, with 7 bases spanning the gap. The CDR3 is made up of 14 amino acids. CDR3 protein: CASSNQGNTGELFF. The CDR3 nucleotides read TGTGCCAGTAGTAATCAGGGGAACACCGGGGAGCTGTTTTTT.

This clone was observed a single time. The chain couples TRBV3-1 (or the pseudogene TRBV3-2) to TRBJ2-3, with 10 bases identical to TRBD2. Trimming cost V 7 bases and J 1 base; bases outside gene matches: 14. CDR3 length: 18 amino acids. The V gene's germline CDR1 is LGHDT and CDR2 YNNKEL (reference sequence). The CDR3 spells CASKAGTSARDRTDTQYF. In nucleotides, the CDR3 is TGTGCCAGCAAAGCCGGGACTAGCGCCAGAGACCGCACAGATACGCAGTATTTT.

The V gene is TRBV18, the J gene TRBJ2-2; D not certain. This CDR3 has 15 residues. Germline V CDR1 and CDR2: KGHSH, LQKENI. Between the trimmed V and J ends, which lost 5 bases and 5 bases, there was a span of 15 bases. The CDR3 loop reads CASSESRVTTGELFF. For the CDR3, the DNA is TGTGCCAGCTCAGAGAGCCGGGTTACTACCGGGGAGCTGTTTTTT.